This TCR beta chain derives from a study of OX40 agonist ivuxolimab in advanced cancers. Study context: Cancers in dose escalation were hepatocellular, melanoma, renal cell and head and neck. Partial responses were observed in three patients, of whom one had hepatocellular carcinoma and two had cutaneous melanoma.

Broader study findings: Fewer expanded clones were found on average in CD4+ than in CD8+ T cells.

Comments on this clone: Its antigen is currently unknown.

The table came from immunoSEQ multiplex PCR; TCRdb's copy has only in-frame clones and leaves some out. The sample consists of around 80,000 clones, 90% to 95% of them appearing once. The CDR3 extends over 13 amino acids. V was clipped by 0 bases and J by 6 bases, with 6 bases between them. Germline CDR1 and CDR2: LGHNA and YSLEER. The TCR comes from an adult with an advanced solid tumor such as melanoma, head and neck, liver or kidney cancer. The sequences come from CD4+ or CD8+ T cells sorted from blood, collected in a trial of the OX40 agonist ivuxolimab. The chain combines TRBV4-3 with TRBJ1-5, with D unresolved. The CDR3 nucleotides are TGCGCCAGCAGCCAAGATTTGAGTCAGCCCCAGCATTTT. Translation: CASSQDLSQPQHF.